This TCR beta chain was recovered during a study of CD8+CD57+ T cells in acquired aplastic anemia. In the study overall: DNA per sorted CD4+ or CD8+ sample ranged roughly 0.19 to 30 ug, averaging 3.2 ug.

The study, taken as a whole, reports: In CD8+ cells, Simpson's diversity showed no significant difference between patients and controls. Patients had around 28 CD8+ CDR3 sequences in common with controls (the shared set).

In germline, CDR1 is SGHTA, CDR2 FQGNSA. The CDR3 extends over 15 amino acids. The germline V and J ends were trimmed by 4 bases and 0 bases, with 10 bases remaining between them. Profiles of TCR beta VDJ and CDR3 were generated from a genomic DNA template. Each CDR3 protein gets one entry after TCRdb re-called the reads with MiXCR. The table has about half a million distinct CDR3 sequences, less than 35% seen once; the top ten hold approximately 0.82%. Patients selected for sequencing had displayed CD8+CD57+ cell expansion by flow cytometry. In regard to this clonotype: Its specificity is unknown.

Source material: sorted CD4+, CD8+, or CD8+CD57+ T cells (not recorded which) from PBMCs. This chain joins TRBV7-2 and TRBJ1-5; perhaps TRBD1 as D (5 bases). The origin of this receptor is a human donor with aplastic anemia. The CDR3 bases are TGTGCCAGCAGCTGGGGACTGGGTAGCAATCAGCCCCAGCATTTT. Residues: CASSWGLGSNQPQHF.